This TCR beta chain emerged from a study of cytomegalovirus exposure and HLA in healthy donors. Notes on the study in general: Sequencing artifact likely explains a cluster of highly shared sequence variants.

This clone was seen more than once but under ten times. Its target is not known. This CDR3 has 17 residues. CDR1 and CDR2 from the germline V gene are SGHRS and YFSETQ. Trimming removed 0 bases from V and 0 bases from J, with 10 bases in between. The PCR had 60 Vbeta and 13 Jbeta primers. Sequencing used immunoSEQ multiplex PCR; TCRdb keeps in-frame clones, though not all of them. Of 65,000 to 85,000 clones listed, nearly 80% are singletons. Nominally healthy donors were sampled, though unrecorded immune exposures were likely. The chain joins TRBV5-1 to TRBJ2-6; D gene unclear. What was sequenced was PBMCs. The receptor was derived from a woman aged 40 to 49 in good health and CMV-seropositive. The DNA for the CDR3 is TGCGCCAGCAGCTTGGATCTACCGAGCTCTGGGGCCAACGTCCTGACTTTC. Its protein is CASSLDLPSSGANVLTF.